These T cell receptor beta chains were read from a single sample in a study of regulatory T cells in long-lasting Graves disease. TCRdb used MiXCR to reprocess the multiplex PCR reads, holding one entry per CDR3 protein. The sample records approximately 480,000 distinct CDR3 sequences, around 15% being singletons. The data also belong to a second study, concerning T cells in Graves' hyperthyroidism and ophthalmopathy.

Sequenced here: peripheral blood mononuclear cells (PBMCs), sampled at new diagnosis, from a patient treated with antithyroid drugs. All receptors derive from a middle-aged man with Graves disease. Each CDR3 is given with its conserved first and last residue. The listing skips clone size in some rows; elsewhere it reads once, few, many or a size class.

clone_size: few
v_call: TRBV29-1
j_call: TRBJ1-1
cdr3_aa: CSDRSGGPNTEAFF

clone_size: .
v_call: TRBV9
j_call: TRBJ2-5
cdr3_aa: CASSVNFRETQYF

clone_size: once
v_call: TRBV4-1
j_call: TRBJ1-1
cdr3_aa: CASSQVRDETEAFF

clone_size: few
v_call: TRBV6-2/TRBV6-3
j_call: TRBJ2-5
cdr3_aa: CASSKTVPRGETQYF

clone_size: many
v_call: TRBV19
j_call: TRBJ2-7
cdr3_aa: CASSKPRDRSSYEQYF

clone_size: few
v_call: TRBV29-1
j_call: TRBJ2-2
cdr3_aa: CSAGTGGTGELFF

clone_size: many
v_call: TRBV27
j_call: TRBJ2-1
cdr3_aa: CASHGQGGTYNEQFF

clone_size: .
v_call: TRBV29-1
j_call: TRBJ2-7
cdr3_aa: CSVERGAGHYEQYF

clone_size: many
v_call: TRBV27
j_call: TRBJ2-3
cdr3_aa: CASGGRVAGYF

clone_size: .
v_call: TRBV9
j_call: TRBJ2-7
cdr3_aa: CASSVVGQGTDEQYF

clone_size: .
v_call: TRBV24-1
j_call: TRBJ2-7
cdr3_aa: CATIGGITCSYEQYF

clone_size: .
v_call: TRBV5-4
j_call: TRBJ2-3
cdr3_aa: CAIGGWLGTDTQYF

clone_size: once
v_call: TRBV6-2/TRBV6-3
j_call: TRBJ2-1
cdr3_aa: CASSRADNEQFF

clone_size: many
v_call: TRBV7-9
j_call: TRBJ2-7
cdr3_aa: CASSYQGSGEQYF

clone_size: few
v_call: TRBV20-1
j_call: TRBJ2-1
cdr3_aa: CSARDLREYNEQFF

clone_size: many
v_call: TRBV20-1
j_call: TRBJ2-3
cdr3_aa: CSARWGGYTQYF

clone_size: many
v_call: TRBV6-9
j_call: TRBJ2-2
cdr3_aa: CASSYFGTGGRNGELFF

clone_size: .
v_call: TRBV7-3
j_call: TRBJ2-2
cdr3_aa: CASSLGLASGELFF

clone_size: many
v_call: TRBV6-1
j_call: TRBJ1-1
cdr3_aa: CATFQGPEAFF

clone_size: .
v_call: TRBV30
j_call: TRBJ1-2
cdr3_aa: CAWSSTGLDGYTF

clone_size: few
v_call: TRBV20-1
j_call: TRBJ1-4
cdr3_aa: CSAYGQGERSEKLFF

clone_size: many
v_call: TRBV27
j_call: TRBJ2-7
cdr3_aa: CASSSVNPTYEQYF

clone_size: .
v_call: TRBV12-5
j_call: TRBJ2-2
cdr3_aa: CASGFPPGLAGLTGELFF

clone_size: many
v_call: TRBV28
j_call: TRBJ2-2
cdr3_aa: CASVDSYTGELFF

clone_size: many
v_call: TRBV28
j_call: TRBJ1-4
cdr3_aa: CASSPRDRGGKLFF

clone_size: many
v_call: TRBV2
j_call: TRBJ2-1
cdr3_aa: CASRGDRPYNEQFF

clone_size: many
v_call: TRBV30
j_call: TRBJ2-7
cdr3_aa: CAWSWQSYEQYF

clone_size: few
v_call: TRBV29-1
j_call: TRBJ2-1
cdr3_aa: CSVLAGVRNEQFF

clone_size: many
v_call: TRBV3-1
j_call: TRBJ2-2
cdr3_aa: CASSQDRLAANTGELFF

clone_size: few
v_call: TRBV30
j_call: TRBJ1-1
cdr3_aa: CAWSGWTEAFF

clone_size: many
v_call: TRBV7-8
j_call: TRBJ2-7
cdr3_aa: CASSPRGGFPNEQYF

clone_size: .
v_call: TRBV19
j_call: TRBJ2-1
cdr3_aa: CASSLTGPIRGSNEQFF

clone_size: .
v_call: TRBV5-1
j_call: TRBJ2-7
cdr3_aa: CASRGQGETYEQYF

clone_size: .
v_call: TRBV7-2
j_call: TRBJ2-7
cdr3_aa: CASSPRGWTASYEQYF

clone_size: many
v_call: TRBV7-9
j_call: TRBJ2-7
cdr3_aa: CASSLDMAGIEQYF

clone_size: .
v_call: TRBV28
j_call: TRBJ2-3
cdr3_aa: CASSLADSGEDTQYF

clone_size: many
v_call: TRBV10-3
j_call: TRBJ2-3
cdr3_aa: CAIRGSTDTQYF

clone_size: .
v_call: TRBV3-1
j_call: TRBJ2-1
cdr3_aa: CASSQTGVANEQFF

clone_size: few
v_call: TRBV19
j_call: TRBJ2-7
cdr3_aa: CASSPHSGRPYEQYF

clone_size: many
v_call: TRBV2
j_call: TRBJ2-7
cdr3_aa: CARRGHQPNEQYF

clone_size: many
v_call: TRBV5-1
j_call: TRBJ2-2
cdr3_aa: CASSNDGANTGELFF

clone_size: many
v_call: TRBV3-1
j_call: TRBJ2-2
cdr3_aa: CASSPVWGTETGELFF

clone_size: many
v_call: TRBV15
j_call: TRBJ2-1
cdr3_aa: CATSRGSYNEQFF

clone_size: many
v_call: TRBV20-1
j_call: TRBJ2-1
cdr3_aa: CSASGGSYNEQFF

clone_size: many
v_call: TRBV20-1
j_call: TRBJ2-1
cdr3_aa: CSASRLAGGSSYNEQFF

clone_size: few
v_call: TRBV28
j_call: TRBJ2-6
cdr3_aa: CASSPVGGLSGANVLTF

clone_size: many
v_call: TRBV5-1
j_call: TRBJ2-3
cdr3_aa: CASRAQGRADTQYF

clone_size: few
v_call: TRBV6-5
j_call: TRBJ2-7
cdr3_aa: CASSFKSGTSYEQYF

clone_size: many
v_call: TRBV5-5
j_call: TRBJ2-3
cdr3_aa: CASSPLLGRTDTQYF

clone_size: .
v_call: TRBV20-1
j_call: TRBJ2-5
cdr3_aa: CSARGTGEETQYF

clone_size: many
v_call: TRBV3-1
j_call: TRBJ1-1
cdr3_aa: CASSQDRAEAFF

clone_size: .
v_call: TRBV3-1
j_call: TRBJ2-7
cdr3_aa: CASSQKQGSYEQYF

clone_size: .
v_call: TRBV5-6
j_call: TRBJ2-4
cdr3_aa: CASESLSKNIQYF

clone_size: few
v_call: TRBV5-4
j_call: TRBJ2-7
cdr3_aa: CASSAGQGSYEQYF

clone_size: .
v_call: TRBV6-1
j_call: TRBJ2-1
cdr3_aa: CASSEVWGGHEQFF

clone_size: many
v_call: TRBV7-9
j_call: TRBJ2-5
cdr3_aa: CASRSREGETQYF